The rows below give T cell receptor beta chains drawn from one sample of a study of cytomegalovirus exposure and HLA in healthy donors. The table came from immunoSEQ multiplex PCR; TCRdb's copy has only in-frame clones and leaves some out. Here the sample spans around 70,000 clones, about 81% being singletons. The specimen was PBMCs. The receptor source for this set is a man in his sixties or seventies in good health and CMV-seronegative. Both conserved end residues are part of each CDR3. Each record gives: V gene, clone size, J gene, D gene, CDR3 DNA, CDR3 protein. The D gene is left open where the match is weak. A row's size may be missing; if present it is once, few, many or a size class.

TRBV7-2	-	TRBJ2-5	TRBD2	TGTGCCAGCAGCCCCCTTCCGGGAGGGCCAGGGGCCCAGTACTTC	CASSPLPGGPGAQYF
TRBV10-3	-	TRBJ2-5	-	TGTGCCATCAGTGAGGTCGGGGGAGAGACCCAGTACTTC	CAISEVGGETQYF
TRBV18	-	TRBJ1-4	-	TGTGCCAGCTCAAGGACAGTGGCGGAAAAACTGTTTTTT	CASSRTVAEKLFF
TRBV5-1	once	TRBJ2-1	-	TGCGCCAGCAGCTTACAAGGAGGGGTCTCCTACAATGAGCAGTTCTTC	CASSLQGGVSYNEQFF
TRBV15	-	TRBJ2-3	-	TGTGCCACCAGCAGAGATCTGGGAGTGCTCACAGATACGCAGTATTTT	CATSRDLGVLTDTQYF
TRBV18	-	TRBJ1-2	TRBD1	TGTGCCAGCTCACCACGGGCGGGACAGCTTGTCTATGGCTACACCTTC	CASSPRAGQLVYGYTF
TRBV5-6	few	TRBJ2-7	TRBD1	TGTGCCAGCAGCTTCGGGACAGGAACCGAGCAGTACTTC	CASSFGTGTEQYF
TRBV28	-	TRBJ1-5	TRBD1	TGTGCCAGCAGTCTGGGAACAGGGGAGAATCAGCCCCAGCATTTT	CASSLGTGENQPQHF
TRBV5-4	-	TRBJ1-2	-	TGTGCCAGCAGCTTCGGGTTGACGAACTATGGCTACACCTTC	CASSFGLTNYGYTF
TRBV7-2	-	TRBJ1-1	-	TGTGCCAGCAGCTCATCTACAGGGAAACAAGAAGCTTTCTTT	CASSSSTGKQEAFF
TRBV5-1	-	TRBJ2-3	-	TGCGCCAGCAGGGACAGATCCACAGATACGCAGTATTTT	CASRDRSTDTQYF
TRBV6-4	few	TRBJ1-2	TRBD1	TGTGCCAGCATGGGACAGGGTCTATCTTATGGCTACACCTTC	CASMGQGLSYGYTF
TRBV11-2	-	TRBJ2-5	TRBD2	TGTGCCAGCAGCTTATTGGTGGACACAGGTGGGGGGGGCCAGTACTTC	CASSLLVDTGGGGQYF
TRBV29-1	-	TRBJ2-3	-	TGCAGCGTAGGGGGAGGGACAGATACGCAGTATTTT	CSVGGGTDTQYF
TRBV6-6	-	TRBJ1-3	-	TGTGCCAGCAGCCCCGACAGTACAGGGCGCACCATATATTTT	CASSPDSTGRTIYF
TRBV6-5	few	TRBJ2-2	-	TGTGCCAGCAGCCCGAATGCGGAGCACACCGGGGAGCTGTTTTTT	CASSPNAEHTGELFF
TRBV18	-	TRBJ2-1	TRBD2	TGTGCCAGCTCACCGTTTTCGGGACTAGCGGGAGCCAGCTCCTACAATGAGCAGTTCTTC	CASSPFSGLAGASSYNEQFF
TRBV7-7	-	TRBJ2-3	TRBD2	TGTGCTAGCAGCCCCGGACTAGCGGGAGGGGCAGATACGCAGTATTTT	CASSPGLAGGADTQYF
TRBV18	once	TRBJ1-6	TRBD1	TGTGCCAGCTCACCGGGACAGGGGGCTGTTTCACCCCTCCACTTT	CASSPGQGAVSPLHF
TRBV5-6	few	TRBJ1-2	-	TGTGCCAGCAGCTCCAGGCGGGGGTACTATGGCTACACCTTC	CASSSRRGYYGYTF
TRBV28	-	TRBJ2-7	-	TGTGCCAGCAGTACGGGACATAGCCTAGAGAAGCAGTACTTC	CASSTGHSLEKQYF
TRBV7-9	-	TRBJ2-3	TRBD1	TGTGCCAGCAGCTTAAGGCCAGGACAGGGAACAGATACGCAGTATTTT	CASSLRPGQGTDTQYF
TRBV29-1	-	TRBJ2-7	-	TGCAGCGTTGAAGTAACAGGGTTCGCCTACGAGCAGTACTTC	CSVEVTGFAYEQYF
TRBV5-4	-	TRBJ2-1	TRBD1	TGTGCCAGCAGCTTTCTAGGGGGCGATGAGCAGTTCTTC	CASSFLGGDEQFF
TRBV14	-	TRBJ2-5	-	TGTGCCAGCAGCCAAGGGGTGTTGGCGGGGCCCCAAGAGACCCAGTACTTC	CASSQGVLAGPQETQYF
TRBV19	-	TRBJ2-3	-	TGTGCCAGTAGTATCCAGGGGCCAGATACGCAGTATTTT	CASSIQGPDTQYF
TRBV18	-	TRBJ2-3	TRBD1	TGTGCCAGCTCACCTAAACAGGGGGCCGGCACAGATACGCAGTATTTT	CASSPKQGAGTDTQYF
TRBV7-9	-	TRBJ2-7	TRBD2	TGTGCCAGCAGCTTAGCAGGGACTAGGGGTATGGAGTACTTC	CASSLAGTRGMEYF
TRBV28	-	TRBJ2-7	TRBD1	TGTGCCAGCAGGACGACCGGGACAGGGGGCTACGAGCAGTACTTC	CASRTTGTGGYEQYF
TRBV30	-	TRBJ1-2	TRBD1	TGTGCCTGGAGTGTAATCCAGGGGGCGCGATATGGCTACACCTTC	CAWSVIQGARYGYTF
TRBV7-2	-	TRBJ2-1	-	TGTGCCAGCAGCTTAGGGCGGAACAATGAGCAGTTCTTC	CASSLGRNNEQFF
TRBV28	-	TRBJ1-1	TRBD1	TGTGCCAGCAGTTTGGGCAGGGGGTCTGGTGGAGAGGATGAAGCTTTCTTT	CASSLGRGSGGEDEAFF
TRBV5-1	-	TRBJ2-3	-	TGCGCCACCGGAGACGGAGATACGCAGTATTTT	CATGDGDTQYF
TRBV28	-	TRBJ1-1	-	TGTGCCAGCCCGCCGGGGGGGGCGGACGATCTGAAGGCTTTCTTT	CASPPGGADDLKAFF
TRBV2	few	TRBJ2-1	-	TGTGCCAGCAGTGTCGACAGAAGCTCCTACAATGAGCAGTTCTTC	CASSVDRSSYNEQFF
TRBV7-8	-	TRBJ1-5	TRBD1	TGTGCCAGCAGCTCGAGGACAGGGGGCAATCAGCCCCAGCATTTT	CASSSRTGGNQPQHF
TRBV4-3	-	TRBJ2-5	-	TGCGCCAGCAGCCAAAATGGGGCAGTACAAGAGACCCAGTACTTC	CASSQNGAVQETQYF
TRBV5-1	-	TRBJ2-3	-	TGCGCCAGCAGCTTCCAACCCCGTACTAGCACAGATACGCAGTATTTT	CASSFQPRTSTDTQYF
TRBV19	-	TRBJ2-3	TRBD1	TGTGCCAGTACCTGGGACAGCCTCACAGATACGCAGTATTTT	CASTWDSLTDTQYF
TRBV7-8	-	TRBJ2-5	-	TGTGCCAGCAGCCTCGGATTTGGCGGCGGGACCCAGTACTTC	CASSLGFGGGTQYF
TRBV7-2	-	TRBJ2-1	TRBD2	TGTGCCAGCAGCTTAGTCCTAGCGGGGGCGATGGGTGAGCAGTTCTTC	CASSLVLAGAMGEQFF
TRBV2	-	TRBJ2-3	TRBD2	TGTGCCAGCAGTGAAGCTTTAGCGGGAGCAGATACGCAGTATTTT	CASSEALAGADTQYF
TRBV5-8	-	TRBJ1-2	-	TGTGCCAGCAGCCGACAGGAAGGCTATGGCTACACCTTC	CASSRQEGYGYTF
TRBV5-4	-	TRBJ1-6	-	TGTGCCAGCAGCTTGGGGAGCTCCTATAATTCACCCCTCCACTTT	CASSLGSSYNSPLHF
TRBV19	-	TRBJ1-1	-	TGTGCCAGTAAGTTAGGGGAGGTCGGGGGCACTGAAGCTTTCTTT	CASKLGEVGGTEAFF
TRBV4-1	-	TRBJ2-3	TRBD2	TGCGCCAGCAGCCAATCCCCTAGCGGGAGGGATACGCAGTATTTT	CASSQSPSGRDTQYF
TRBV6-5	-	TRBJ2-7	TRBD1	TGTGCCAGCACGGACAGGCCCTCCTACGAGCAGTACTTC	CASTDRPSYEQYF
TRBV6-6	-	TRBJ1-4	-	TGTGCCAGCAGTCCCCCGACGGGGGAAAAACTGTTTTTT	CASSPPTGEKLFF
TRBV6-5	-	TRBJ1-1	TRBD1	TGTGCCAGCACCGGACAGGGCACTGAAGCTTTCTTT	CASTGQGTEAFF
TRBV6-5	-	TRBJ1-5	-	TGTGCCAGCAGTTACCAAGGGGTCGGAAGCAATCAGCCCCAGCATTTT	CASSYQGVGSNQPQHF
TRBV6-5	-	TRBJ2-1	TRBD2	TGTGCCAGCAGTTCCGGGACTAGCTCCTACAATGAGCAGTTCTTC	CASSSGTSSYNEQFF
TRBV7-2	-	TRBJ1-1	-	TGTGCCAGCAGACCCTCCGGAACGGGCACTGAAGCTTTCTTT	CASRPSGTGTEAFF
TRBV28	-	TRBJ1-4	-	TGTGCCAGCAGTTTCGGGGCAACTAATGAAAAACTGTTTTTT	CASSFGATNEKLFF
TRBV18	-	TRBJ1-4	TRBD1	TGTGCCAGCTCACCACCGCAGGGGGCAACTAATGAAAAACTGTTTTTT	CASSPPQGATNEKLFF
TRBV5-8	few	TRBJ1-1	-	TGTGCCAGCAGGACGTACGACAGAGGCACTGAAGCTTTCTTT	CASRTYDRGTEAFF